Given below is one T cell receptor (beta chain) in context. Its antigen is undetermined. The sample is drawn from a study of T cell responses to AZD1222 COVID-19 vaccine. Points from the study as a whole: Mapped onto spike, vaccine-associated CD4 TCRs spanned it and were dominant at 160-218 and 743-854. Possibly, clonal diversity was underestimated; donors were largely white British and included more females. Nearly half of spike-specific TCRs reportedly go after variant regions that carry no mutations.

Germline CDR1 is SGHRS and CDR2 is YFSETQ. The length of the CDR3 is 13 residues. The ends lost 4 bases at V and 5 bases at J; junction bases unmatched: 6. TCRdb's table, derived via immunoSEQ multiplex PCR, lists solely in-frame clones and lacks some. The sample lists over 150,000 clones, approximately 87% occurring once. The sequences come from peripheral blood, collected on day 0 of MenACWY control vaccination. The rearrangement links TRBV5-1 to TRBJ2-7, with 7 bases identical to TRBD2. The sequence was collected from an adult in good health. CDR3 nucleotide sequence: TGCGCCAGCAGCCTGACTAGCCTGGACGAGCAGTACTTC. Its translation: CASSLTSLDEQYF.